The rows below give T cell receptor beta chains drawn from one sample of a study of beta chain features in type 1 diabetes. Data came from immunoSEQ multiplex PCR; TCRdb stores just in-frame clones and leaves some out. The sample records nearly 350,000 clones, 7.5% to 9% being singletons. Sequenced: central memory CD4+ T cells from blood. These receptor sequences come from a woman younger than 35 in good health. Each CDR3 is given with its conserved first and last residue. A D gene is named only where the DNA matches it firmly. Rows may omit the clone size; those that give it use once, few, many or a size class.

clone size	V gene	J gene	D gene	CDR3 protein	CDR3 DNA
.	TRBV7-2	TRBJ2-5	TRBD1	CASSLAWTGLETQYF	TGTGCCAGCAGCTTAGCCTGGACAGGGTTAGAGACCCAGTACTTC
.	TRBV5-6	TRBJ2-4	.	CASSLSRRNIQYF	TGTGCCAGCAGCTTGAGTAGGCGGAACATTCAGTACTTC
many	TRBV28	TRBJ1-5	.	CASRTGSFNQPQHF	TGTGCCAGCCGAACAGGGTCCTTCAATCAGCCCCAGCATTTT
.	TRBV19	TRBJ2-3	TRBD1	CASSIDTGAPWQYF	TGTGCCAGTAGTATAGATACAGGGGCACCGTGGCAGTATTTT
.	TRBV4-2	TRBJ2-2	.	CASSQEGEADGYTGELFF	TGTGCCAGCAGCCAAGAGGGGGAAGCGGACGGATACACCGGGGAGCTGTTTTTT
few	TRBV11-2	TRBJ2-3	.	CASSLRPGTDTQYF	TGTGCCAGCAGCTTAAGACCGGGGACAGATACGCAGTATTTT
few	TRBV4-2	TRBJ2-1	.	CASSLRPSGNNNEQFF	TGTGCCAGCAGCCTCCGTCCGAGCGGAAATAACAATGAGCAGTTCTTC
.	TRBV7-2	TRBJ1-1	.	CASNPDQNTEAFF	TGTGCCAGCAACCCAGACCAAAACACTGAAGCTTTCTTT
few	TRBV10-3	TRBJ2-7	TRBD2	CASRAGGLINEQYF	TGTGCCTCTAGAGCGGGAGGGCTCATCAACGAGCAGTACTTC
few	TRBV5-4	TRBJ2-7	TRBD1	CASSRTGSYPYEQYF	TGTGCCAGCAGCCGGACAGGGTCGTACCCCTACGAGCAGTACTTC
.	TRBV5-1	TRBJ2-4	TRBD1	CASSLEAGGRMDF	TGCGCCAGCAGCTTGGAGGCAGGGGGAAGAATGGACTTC
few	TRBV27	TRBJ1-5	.	CASRKIAQGQPQHF	TGTGCCAGCAGAAAGATTGCACAGGGTCAGCCCCAGCATTTT
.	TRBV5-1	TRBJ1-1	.	CASSMITGGPFTEAFF	TGCGCCAGCAGCATGATTACGGGGGGACCTTTCACTGAAGCTTTCTTT
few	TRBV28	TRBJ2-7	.	CASRSSYEQYF	TGTGCCAGCAGATCCTCTTACGAGCAGTACTTC
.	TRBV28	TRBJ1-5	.	CASPMRGSNQPQHF	TGTGCCAGCCCCATGCGGGGAAGCAATCAGCCCCAGCATTTT
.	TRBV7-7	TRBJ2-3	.	CASSLDASDTQYF	TGTGCTAGCAGCTTAGACGCCAGCGATACGCAGTATTTT
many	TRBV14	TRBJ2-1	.	CASSLDQFF	TGTGCCAGCAGCCTGGACCAGTTCTTC
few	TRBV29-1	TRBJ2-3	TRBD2	CSAALTSGRAKLRQYF	TGCAGCGCTGCTCTCACTAGCGGGAGGGCCAAGTTGAGGCAGTATTTT
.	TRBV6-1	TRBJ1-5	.	CASSVSSDQPQHF	TGTGCCAGCAGTGTGTCATCTGATCAGCCCCAGCATTTT
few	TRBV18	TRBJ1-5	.	CASSPRREGGGQPQHF	TGTGCCAGCTCACCACGCAGGGAAGGTGGAGGACAGCCCCAGCATTTT